This TCR beta chain is drawn from a study of blood T cell repertoires in COVID-19 (dated by TCRdb to 2018 to 2020). Notes on the research overall: The collaborator samples originated in the United States, Italy and Spain and spanned the acute and convalescent phases of COVID-19. The material from the prospective study consisted of cDNA or gDNA derived from T cells, B-cell-depleted T cells, or PBMCs. The dataset comprised deeply sampled blood TCRbeta repertoires from subjects exposed to, actively infected with, or recovered from COVID-19. The repertoires were made available in a free public database intended to serve as a resource for research on the immune response to SARS-CoV-2. The samples were drawn from the first 160 participants of the ongoing ImmuneRACE study and from 950 to 1,500 subjects provided by 6 global collaborators. Nearly every sample came with metadata listing a de-identified subject ID, COVID-19 status, age in years and sex. HLA class I and class II types, where available, came from metadata supplied by the sample provider rather than from assay-based typing.

The immunoSEQ Assay, a bias-controlled multiplex PCR, was used to amplify TCRbeta CDR3 regions from genomic DNA. In the source study's methods: The number of nucleated cells in each sample was estimated from the amplification of reference gene primers within the assay. To quantify the absolute abundance of each unique TCRbeta CDR3 rearrangement, sequence reads were collapsed and filtered. Productive Simpson clonality was computed per sample as the square root of Simpson's diversity index over productive rearrangements. What TCRdb holds here is the immuneACCESS table cut down to in-frame rearrangements. Part of the clones is not present; checked against another copy, under half of the missing clones reflect an unresolved V gene, and the others are unexplained. For V, J and clone size, that table is used; D and trimming come from the DNA. In all, the sample holds about 82,000 clones, and around four fifths of those were seen once. About a third of the sample is taken by the ten largest.

Details on this clone: What antigen it recognizes has not been identified. The input lacks base qualities; no much larger clone sits a single base away.

What the study reported, not specific to this receptor: The quantity of clinical and demographic metadata differed by source and by participant and was supplied without curation.

The CDR3, from cysteine to phenylalanine, totals 13 residues. Of all the DNA, just the CDR3 is kept, 39 bases in frame from base 1. Relative to germline, V is 1 base shorter and J is 9 bases shorter, with 10 bases between their ends. Sequences SGHAT (CDR1) and FQNNGV (CDR2) are obtained from the germline V gene. In Seattle, one collaborating source enrolled patients while the infection was active and tracked those patients longitudinally over the course of disease. Whole blood was collected in K2EDTA tubes by collaborating institutions according to the institutions' own protocols. For TCRbeta analysis, collaborators shipped samples in one of three forms: frozen whole blood, isolated PBMCs, or DNA extracted from either of those sample types.

The sequenced sample was peripheral blood. This sequence was found in a man aged 60-69 years with COVID-19, enrolled during active disease. The chain links TRBV11-2 with TRBJ2-1; a tentative D match to TRBD1 spans 6 bases. CDR3 protein: CASSLAGTIEQFF. The nucleotide sequence is given as TGTGCCAGCAGCTTAGCGGGGACAATTGAGCAGTTCTTC. Extended through the reference TRBV11-2 and TRBJ2-1 proteins, this CDR3 yields the full variable domain: EAGVAQSPRYKIIEKRQSVAFWCNPISGHATLYWYQQILGQGPKLLIQFQNNGVVDDSQLPKDRFSAERLKGVDSTLKIQPAKLEDSAVYLCASSLAGTIEQFFGPGTRLTVL.